This entry lists 15 T cell receptor beta chains sequenced from one sample in a study of blood T cell repertoires in COVID-19. The data were produced by immunoSEQ multiplex PCR, yet TCRdb's version contains in-frame clones alone and is incomplete. This sample has 450,000 or so clones; about 87% occur once, and the top ten carry 0.75% to 0.85%. Sample: peripheral blood. The receptors come from a man in his late teens or twenties with COVID-19, enrolled during active disease.

The chain's CDR3 is CASIFSGTEAFF. The CDR3 nucleotides are TGTGCCAGCATCTTCTCGGGGACTGAAGCTTTCTTT. V and J are TRBV6-5 and TRBJ1-1; the D is unclear. Germline V lookup: CDR1 MNHEY, CDR2 SVGAGI. The CDR3 sequence is 12 residues long. V dropped 7 bases and J dropped 5 bases, with 11 bases sitting between them.

The chain has TRBV29-1 and TRBJ2-2; 9 positions agree with TRBD2. Germline lookup yields CDR1 SQVTM and CDR2 ANQGSEA. The trim removed 6 bases at V and 3 bases at J, leaving 8 bases unmatched. The CDR3 has 15 residues. Written as DNA, the CDR3 is TGCAGCGTCAAAGTGGCGGGAGGGGACACCGGGGAGCTGTTTTTT. It encodes CSVKVAGGDTGELFF.

The rearrangement links TRBV19 to TRBJ1-2, with 7 bases aligning to TRBD1. The V gene's germline CDR1 is LNHDA and CDR2 SQIVND (reference sequence). CDR3 length equals 13 residues. Losses at the gene ends were 9 bases for V and 7 bases for J; bases not matched to a gene: 11. As DNA, the CDR3 is TGTGCCAGCTCCGGGACAGCTTCTATTGGCTACACCTTC. This sequence encodes CASSGTASIGYTF.

This chain links TRBV4-2 with TRBJ1-3; 7 bases line up with TRBD1. This CDR3 has 15 amino acids. The V segment lost 4 bases and the J segment 7 bases; nucleotides outside the gene matches: 10. Germline V gene data show CDR1 as LGHNA and CDR2 as YNFKEQ. CDR3 residues: CASSPRTGRGNTIYF. The CDR3 DNA reads TGTGCCAGCAGCCCACGGACAGGCCGGGGTAACACCATATATTTT.

This clone was seen just once. The CDR3 loop reads CASSLGPESILYGYTF. The CDR3 nucleotides are TGTGCCAGCAGCTTGGGCCCCGAGTCGATTCTGTATGGCTACACCTTC. The gene calls are TRBV5-5 and TRBJ1-2; the D is unclear. Trimming removed 0 bases from V and 5 bases from J, with 17 bases in between. The CDR3 runs 16 residues. The germline V gene encodes CDR1 SGHKS and CDR2 YYEKEE (reference sequence).

V gene TRBV2 combines with J gene TRBJ1-4, with unresolved D. The germline V gene encodes CDR1 SNHLY and CDR2 FYNNEI. CDR3 length: 13 amino acids. V was trimmed by 8 bases and J by 8 bases, leaving 15 bases between them. The CDR3 reads CASGFGPGEKLFF. The CDR3 nucleotides are TGTGCCAGCGGGTTTGGTCCCGGGGAAAAACTGTTTTTT.

The CDR3 bases are TGCAGCGTTGAACCCGGGGGGAGGGGCTATGGCTACACCTTC. This gives the protein CSVEPGGRGYGYTF. The V and J genes are TRBV29-1 and TRBJ1-2; TRBD1 is a possible D gene (5 bases). The CDR3 covers 14 residues. The germline gives CDR1 SQVTM, CDR2 ANQGSEA. V was clipped by 2 bases and J by 4 bases, with 14 bases between them.

The chain combines TRBV9 with TRBJ2-7; possibly TRBD1 for D (6 bases). The CDR3 spans 13 residues. CDR1 SGDLS and CDR2 YYNGEE come from the germline V gene. Trimming removed 4 bases at V and 1 base at J, with 9 bases between. CDR3 in DNA: TGTGCCAGCAGCCTCCAGGGGTCCTACGAGCAGTACTTC. This gives the protein CASSLQGSYEQYF.

The chain joins TRBV7-2 to TRBJ2-7; 12 bases fit TRBD1. Germline V gene data show CDR1 as SGHTA and CDR2 as FQGNSA. This CDR3 has 14 amino acids. V shed 5 bases, J shed 6 bases, and the junction held 5 bases outside the gene matches. The CDR3 DNA is TGTGCCAGCAGCCCGGGGACAGGGGGCTTCGAGCAGTACTTC. This encodes CASSPGTGGFEQYF.

For this clone: Other DNA variants within this sample encode the same CDR3. This chain connects TRBV5-1 to TRBJ2-3; 10 bases fit TRBD2. V trimming: 4 bases; J trimming: 4 bases; junction bases outside the gene matches: 3. Germline V gives CDR1 SGHRS, CDR2 YFSETQ. There are 14 residues in the CDR3. The DNA for the CDR3 is TGCGCCAGCAGCACGGGGACTAGCGCAGATACGCAGTATTTT. This sequence encodes CASSTGTSADTQYF.

The chain is built from TRBV5-4 and TRBJ2-1, with 15 nucleotides matching TRBD2. V was clipped by 9 bases and J by 7 bases; unmatched bases: 5. The CDR3 sequence is 14 residues long. Germline CDR1 SGHNT, CDR2 YYREEE (reference sequence). As DNA, the CDR3 is TGTGCCACTGGCGGGACTAGCGGGGGGAATGAGCAGTTCTTC. Its protein product is CATGGTSGGNEQFF.

The chain joins TRBV9 to TRBJ2-3; no clear D gene. The V gene's germline CDR1 is SGDLS and CDR2 YYNGEE. The CDR3 consists of 16 residues. Between the trimmed V and J ends, which lost 1 base and 0 bases, there was a span of 12 bases. CDR3 sequence reads: CASSVSPGTSTDTQYF. The CDR3, as DNA: TGTGCCAGCAGCGTAAGTCCGGGTACTAGCACAGATACGCAGTATTTT.

The chain employs TRBV19 and TRBJ2-2; 8 nucleotides match TRBD2. Germline V CDR1 and CDR2: LNHDA, SQIVND (reference sequence). V was clipped by 5 bases and J by 7 bases; unmatched bases: 6. The CDR3 spans 14 residues. The CDR3 DNA sequence: TGTGCCAGTAGTCCCCGGGGGGGTATCGGGGAGCTGTTTTTT. Its protein product is CASSPRGGIGELFF.

The chain couples TRBV19 to TRBJ2-5, with 8 positions matching TRBD2. This CDR3 spans 15 amino acids. V was pared by 3 bases and J by 5 bases, with 8 bases of the junction left unmatched. The germline CDR1 and CDR2 sequences are LNHDA and SQIVND (reference sequence). This CDR3 is CASSIPGGFRETQYF. Written as DNA, the CDR3 is TGTGCCAGTAGTATCCCGGGGGGGTTCAGGGAGACCCAGTACTTC.

This chain joins TRBV24-1 and TRBJ2-7; the D is unclear. This CDR3 spans 12 amino acids. V was cut by 12 bases and J by 2 bases, with 13 bases left in between. CDR1 KGHDR and CDR2 SFDVKD come from the germline V gene. This CDR3 is CAAQTAAYEQYF. The CDR3 nucleotides read TGTGCCGCCCAGACTGCCGCCTACGAGCAGTACTTC.